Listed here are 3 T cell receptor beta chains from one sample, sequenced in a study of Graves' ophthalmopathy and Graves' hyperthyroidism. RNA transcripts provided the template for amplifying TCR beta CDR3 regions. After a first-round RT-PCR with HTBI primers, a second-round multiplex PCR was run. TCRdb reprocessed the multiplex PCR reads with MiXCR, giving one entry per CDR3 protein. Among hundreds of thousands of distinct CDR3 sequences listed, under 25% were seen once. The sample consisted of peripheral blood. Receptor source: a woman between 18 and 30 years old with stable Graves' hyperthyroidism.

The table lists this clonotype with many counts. In DNA form, the CDR3 reads TGTGCCAGCAAACCCGGACTAGCGGGAGGGCGTCTGTTTTGGGACGAGCAGTACTTC. It specifies CASKPGLAGGRLFWDEQYF. This chain uses TRBV6-5 with TRBJ2-7; 15 bases align to TRBD2. Germline CDR1 and CDR2: MNHEY and SVGAGI. The CDR3 sequence is 19 residues long. V shed 7 bases and J 5 bases; nucleotides not matched to a gene: 18.

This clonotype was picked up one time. The CDR3 DNA is TGTGCCAGCAGGGGAGTTGAGGGCATGAACACTGAAGCTTTCTTT. It specifies CASRGVEGMNTEAFF. V usage is TRBV2 and J usage is TRBJ1-1; D uncertain. The germline CDR1 and CDR2 sequences are SNHLY and FYNNEI. The CDR3 has 15 amino acids. Trimming took off 6 bases at V and 0 bases at J, with 14 bases between the two ends.

The CDR3 nucleotides read TGTGCCAGCCGGGCCGGGACAGGGAACTATGGCTACACCTTC. Its translation: CASRAGTGNYGYTF. The gene calls are TRBV6-2 or TRBV6-3 and TRBJ1-2, with 9 bases fitting TRBD1. In germline, CDR1 is MNHEY, CDR2 SVGEGT. V was clipped by 8 bases and J by 2 bases; unmatched bases: 6. The CDR3 consists of 14 residues.